This TCR beta chain comes out of a study of T cell responses to AZD1222 COVID-19 vaccine. General study results and limits: Vaccine-associated CD4 TCRs ranged over spike, dominating at 160-218 and 743-854. None of the repertoires were sampled until the peak T cell response had passed. Within unmutated variant regions lay the reported targets of nearly half of spike-specific TCRs. Clonal diversity was possibly underestimated, and the donors were mostly white British, with more females.

The sample holds a few counts of this clone. The antigen is unknown. Germline CDR1 SGHDT, CDR2 YYEEEE. The CDR3 consists of 14 residues. V shed 3 bases and J shed 0 bases, with 10 bases lying between them. Clones were read by immunoSEQ multiplex PCR, and TCRdb kept only the in-frame ones, dropping some. The repertoire includes more than 150,000 clones, roughly 90% of them detected once, and about 4.4% sits in the top ten. This specimen consisted of peripheral blood, obtained on day 0 of AZD1222 vaccination. The rearrangement uses TRBV5-6 and TRBJ2-7; D call uncertain. This sequence was found in an adult in good health. The CDR3 protein is CASSWVAASYEQYF. The CDR3 coding sequence is TGTGCCAGCAGCTGGGTGGCAGCCTCCTACGAGCAGTACTTC.